The next 5 T cell receptor beta chains were all read from a single sample in a study of T cell responses to AZD1222 COVID-19 vaccine. TCRdb's table, derived via immunoSEQ multiplex PCR, lists solely in-frame clones and lacks some. The repertoire has around 140,000 clones, roughly 90% of them found once; the top ten carry approximately 1.6%. The sequences come from peripheral blood, collected on day 0 of AZD1222 vaccination. These receptors all come from an adult in good health.

The chain employs TRBV19 and TRBJ1-2; TRBD1 aligns across 9 bases. The V segment lost 6 bases and the J segment 3 bases; nucleotides outside the gene matches: 5. Germline V gives CDR1 LNHDA, CDR2 SQIVND (reference sequence). The CDR3 contains 14 residues. CDR3 loop: CASSPGTGHYGYTF. CDR3 nucleotides: TGTGCCAGTAGCCCCGGGACAGGGCACTATGGCTACACCTTC.

The V and J genes are TRBV3-1 (or the pseudogene TRBV3-2) and TRBJ2-7; D is undetermined. CDR3 size: 12 residues. Trimming cost V 1 base and J 3 bases, with 4 bases left between them. Germline CDR1 is LGHDT and CDR2 is YNNKEL (reference sequence). CDR3 coding DNA: TGTGCCAGCAGCCAAGGGGACTACGAGCAGTACTTC. Translated, it gives CASSQGDYEQYF.

This clone was observed once. CDR3 sequence: CASRPRGVYGYTF. CDR3 nucleotide sequence: TGTGCCAGCAGGCCCAGGGGCGTTTATGGCTACACCTTC. This chain connects TRBV12-3 or TRBV12-4 to TRBJ1-2, with D tentatively TRBD1 (6 bases). This CDR3 region has 13 residues. Trimming pared 6 bases from V and 5 bases from J, leaving 13 bases between.

The CDR3 nucleotides are TGTGCCAGCAGCTTAAGTCGGACGGGTGTTTTCTTC. Protein: CASSLSRTGVFF. The genes are TRBV11-2 and TRBJ2-1; no reliable D call. The CDR3 length is 12 residues. Germline V gives CDR1 SGHAT, CDR2 FQNNGV. V was cut by 2 bases and J by 16 bases, with 15 bases left in between.

V and J are TRBV9 and TRBJ2-7, with D possibly called TRBD1 or TRBD2 (6 bases each). This CDR3 has 16 residues. Trimming took 1 base from V and 1 from J, leaving 15 bases between them. Per the germline V gene, CDR1 is SGDLS and CDR2 is YYNGEE. CDR3 residues: CASSVRAGHRSYEQYF. The CDR3 DNA is TGTGCCAGCAGCGTAAGGGCGGGACATAGGTCCTACGAGCAGTACTTC.